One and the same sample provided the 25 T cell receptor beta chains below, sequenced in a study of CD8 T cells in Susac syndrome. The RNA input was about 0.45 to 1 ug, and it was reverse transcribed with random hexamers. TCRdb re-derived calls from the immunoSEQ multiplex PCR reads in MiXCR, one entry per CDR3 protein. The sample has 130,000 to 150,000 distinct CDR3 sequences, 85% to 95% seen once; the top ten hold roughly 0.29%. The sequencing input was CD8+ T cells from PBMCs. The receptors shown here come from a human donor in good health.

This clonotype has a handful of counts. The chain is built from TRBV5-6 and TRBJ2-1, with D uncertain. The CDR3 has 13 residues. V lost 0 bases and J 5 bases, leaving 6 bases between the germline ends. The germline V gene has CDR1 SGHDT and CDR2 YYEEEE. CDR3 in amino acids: CASSLGPDNEQFF. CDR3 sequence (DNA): TGTGCCAGCAGCTTGGGGCCAGACAATGAGCAGTTCTTC.

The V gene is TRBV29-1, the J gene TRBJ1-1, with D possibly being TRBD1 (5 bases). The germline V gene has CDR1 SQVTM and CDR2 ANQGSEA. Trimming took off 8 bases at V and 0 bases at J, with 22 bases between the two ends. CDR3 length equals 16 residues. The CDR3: CSPWGREDGVNTEAFF. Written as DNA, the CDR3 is TGCAGCCCATGGGGCAGGGAAGACGGGGTGAACACTGAAGCTTTCTTT.

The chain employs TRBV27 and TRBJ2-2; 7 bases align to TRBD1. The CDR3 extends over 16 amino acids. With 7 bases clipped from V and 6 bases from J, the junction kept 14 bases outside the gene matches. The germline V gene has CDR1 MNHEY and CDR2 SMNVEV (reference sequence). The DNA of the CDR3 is TGTGCCAGCACCTCTGAAATCCAGGGGGTACCCGGGGAGCTGTTTTTT. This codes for CASTSEIQGVPGELFF.

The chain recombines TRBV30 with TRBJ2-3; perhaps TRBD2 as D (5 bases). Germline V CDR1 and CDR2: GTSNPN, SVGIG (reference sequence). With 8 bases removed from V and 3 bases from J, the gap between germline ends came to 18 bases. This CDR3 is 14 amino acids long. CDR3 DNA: TGTGCCCGATCGTCCCGGGGTCTGACAGATACGCAGTATTTT. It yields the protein CARSSRGLTDTQYF.

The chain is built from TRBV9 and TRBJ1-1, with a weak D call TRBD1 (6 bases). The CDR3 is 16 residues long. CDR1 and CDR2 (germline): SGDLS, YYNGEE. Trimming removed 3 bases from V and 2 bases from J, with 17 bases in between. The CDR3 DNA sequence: TGTGCCAGCAGCGCCAGGGACACTTCGAGAAACACTGAAGCTTTCTTT. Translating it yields CASSARDTSRNTEAFF.

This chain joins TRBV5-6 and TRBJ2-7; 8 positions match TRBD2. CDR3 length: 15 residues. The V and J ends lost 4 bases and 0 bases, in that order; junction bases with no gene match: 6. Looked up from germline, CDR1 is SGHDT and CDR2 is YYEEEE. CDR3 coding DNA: TGTGCCAGCAGCAACCTAGCGGGCGCCTCCTACGAGCAGTACTTC. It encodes CASSNLAGASYEQYF.

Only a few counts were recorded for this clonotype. CDR3 region: CASSQDPGTRTDTQYF. Written as DNA, the CDR3 is TGCGCCAGCAGCCAAGATCCTGGGACCCGCACAGATACGCAGTATTTT. The rearrangement links TRBV4-1 to TRBJ2-3; D tentatively fits TRBD1 or TRBD2 (5 bases each). Germline V gives CDR1 MGHRA, CDR2 YSYEKL. The CDR3 covers 16 residues. V was clipped by 0 bases and J by 1 base, with 11 bases between them.

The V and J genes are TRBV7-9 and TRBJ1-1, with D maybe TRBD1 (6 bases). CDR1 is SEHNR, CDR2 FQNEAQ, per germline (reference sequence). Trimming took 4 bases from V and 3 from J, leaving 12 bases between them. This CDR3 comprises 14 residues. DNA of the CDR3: TGTGCCAGCAGCTCCGGGACACGTTACACTGAAGCTTTCTTT. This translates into CASSSGTRYTEAFF.

CDR3 DNA: TGTGCCAGCAGCGAAGGACTAGCGGGAGTCCAAGAGACCCAGTACTTC. It encodes CASSEGLAGVQETQYF. The chain combines TRBV13 with TRBJ2-5; 13 bases are a match to TRBD2. Germline assignment: CDR1 PRHDT and CDR2 FYEKMQ (reference sequence). With V trimmed by 5 bases and J by 1 base, 4 bases remained unmatched. This CDR3 contains 16 residues.

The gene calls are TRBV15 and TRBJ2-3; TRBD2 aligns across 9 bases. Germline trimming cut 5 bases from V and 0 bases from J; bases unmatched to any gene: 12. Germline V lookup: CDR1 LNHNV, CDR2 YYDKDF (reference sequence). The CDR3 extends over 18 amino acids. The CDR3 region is CATSLWASGTSSTDTQYF. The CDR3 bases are TGTGCCACCAGCCTGTGGGCTAGCGGGACTTCTAGCACAGATACGCAGTATTTT.

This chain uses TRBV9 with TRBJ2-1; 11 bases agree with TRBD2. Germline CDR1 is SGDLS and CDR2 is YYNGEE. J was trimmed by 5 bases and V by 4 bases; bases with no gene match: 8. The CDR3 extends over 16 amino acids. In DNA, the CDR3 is TGTGCCAGCAGCCTTTGGGCTAGCGGGAGGAACAATGAGCAGTTCTTC. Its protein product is CASSLWASGRNNEQFF.

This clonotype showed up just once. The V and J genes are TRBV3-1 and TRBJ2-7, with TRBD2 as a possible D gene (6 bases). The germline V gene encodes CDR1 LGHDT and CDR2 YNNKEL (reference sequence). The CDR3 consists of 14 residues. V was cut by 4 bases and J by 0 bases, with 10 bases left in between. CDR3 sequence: CASSLADPSYEQYF. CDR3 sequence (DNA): TGTGCCAGCAGCCTAGCGGACCCCTCCTACGAGCAGTACTTC.

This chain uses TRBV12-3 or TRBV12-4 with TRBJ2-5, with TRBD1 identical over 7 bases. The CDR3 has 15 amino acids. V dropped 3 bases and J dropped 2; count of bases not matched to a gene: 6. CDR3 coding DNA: TGTGCCAGCAGTTTTACAGGGGTGGCTCAAGAGACCCAGTACTTC. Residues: CASSFTGVAQETQYF.

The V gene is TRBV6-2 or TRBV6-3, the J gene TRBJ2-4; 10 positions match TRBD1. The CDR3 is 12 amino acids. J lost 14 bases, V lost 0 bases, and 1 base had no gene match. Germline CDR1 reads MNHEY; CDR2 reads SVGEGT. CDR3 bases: TGTGCCAGCAGTTACTCCGGGACAGGGGAGTACTTC. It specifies CASSYSGTGEYF.

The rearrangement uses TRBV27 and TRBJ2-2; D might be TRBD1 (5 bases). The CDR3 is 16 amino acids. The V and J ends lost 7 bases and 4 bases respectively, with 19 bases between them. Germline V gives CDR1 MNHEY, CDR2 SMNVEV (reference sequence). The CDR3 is CASTPFPRVGTGELFF. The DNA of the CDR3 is TGTGCCAGCACCCCGTTCCCCAGGGTCGGCACCGGGGAGCTGTTTTTT.

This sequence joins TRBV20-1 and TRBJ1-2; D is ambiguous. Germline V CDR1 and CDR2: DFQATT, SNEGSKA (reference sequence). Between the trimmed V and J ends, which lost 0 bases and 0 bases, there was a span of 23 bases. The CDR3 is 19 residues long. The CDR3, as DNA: TGCAGTGCTAGAGATCGGAGTGGACCGACGGCCCTACCTAACTATGGCTACACCTTC. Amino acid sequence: CSARDRSGPTALPNYGYTF.

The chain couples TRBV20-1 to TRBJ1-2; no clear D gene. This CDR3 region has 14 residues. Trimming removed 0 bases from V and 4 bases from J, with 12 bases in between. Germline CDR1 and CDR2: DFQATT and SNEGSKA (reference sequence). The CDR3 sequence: CSARDYQNSYGYTF. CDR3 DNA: TGCAGTGCTAGAGATTATCAAAACAGCTATGGCTACACCTTC.

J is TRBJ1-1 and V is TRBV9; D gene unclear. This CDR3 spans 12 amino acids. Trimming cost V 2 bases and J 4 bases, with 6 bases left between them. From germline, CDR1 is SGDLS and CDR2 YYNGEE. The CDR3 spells CASSVGFTEAFF. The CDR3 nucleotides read TGTGCCAGCAGCGTTGGCTTCACTGAAGCTTTCTTT.

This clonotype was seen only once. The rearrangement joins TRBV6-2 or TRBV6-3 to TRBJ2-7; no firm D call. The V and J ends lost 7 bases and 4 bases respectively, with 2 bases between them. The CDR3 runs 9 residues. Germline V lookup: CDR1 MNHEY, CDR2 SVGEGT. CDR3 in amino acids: CASTYEQYF. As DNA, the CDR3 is TGTGCCAGCACGTACGAGCAGTACTTC.

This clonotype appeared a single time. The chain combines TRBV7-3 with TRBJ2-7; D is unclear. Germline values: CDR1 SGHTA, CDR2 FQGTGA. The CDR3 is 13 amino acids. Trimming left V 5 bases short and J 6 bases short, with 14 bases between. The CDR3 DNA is TGTGCCAGCAGCCCAAACTGGGTCGGCGAGCAGTACTTC. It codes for CASSPNWVGEQYF.

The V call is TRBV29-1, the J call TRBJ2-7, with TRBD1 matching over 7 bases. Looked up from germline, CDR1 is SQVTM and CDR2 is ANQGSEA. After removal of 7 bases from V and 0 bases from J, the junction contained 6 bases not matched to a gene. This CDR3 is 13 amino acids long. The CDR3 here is CSAKGQNSYEQYF. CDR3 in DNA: TGCAGCGCAAAGGGACAGAACTCCTACGAGCAGTACTTC.

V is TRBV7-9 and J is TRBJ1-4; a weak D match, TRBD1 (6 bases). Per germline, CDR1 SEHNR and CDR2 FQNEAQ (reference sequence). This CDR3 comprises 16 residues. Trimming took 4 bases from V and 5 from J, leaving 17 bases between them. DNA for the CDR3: TGTGCCAGCAGCTCCGACCTGACAGGAATCAATGAAAAACTGTTTTTT. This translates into CASSSDLTGINEKLFF.

This CDR3 is CATSPLSSNTEAFF. The DNA for the CDR3 is TGTGCCACCAGCCCCCTTTCATCGAACACTGAAGCTTTCTTT. The V and J genes are TRBV15 and TRBJ1-1; D remains unclear. With 5 bases removed from V and 1 base from J, the gap between germline ends came to 11 bases. Germline V gives CDR1 LNHNV, CDR2 YYDKDF (reference sequence). The CDR3 spans 14 residues.

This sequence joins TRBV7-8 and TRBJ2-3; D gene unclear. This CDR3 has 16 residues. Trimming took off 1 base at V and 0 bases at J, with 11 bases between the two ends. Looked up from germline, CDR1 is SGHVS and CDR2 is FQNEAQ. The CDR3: CASSLGVRPSTDTQYF. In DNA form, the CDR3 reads TGTGCCAGCAGCTTAGGTGTCAGACCGAGCACAGATACGCAGTATTTT.

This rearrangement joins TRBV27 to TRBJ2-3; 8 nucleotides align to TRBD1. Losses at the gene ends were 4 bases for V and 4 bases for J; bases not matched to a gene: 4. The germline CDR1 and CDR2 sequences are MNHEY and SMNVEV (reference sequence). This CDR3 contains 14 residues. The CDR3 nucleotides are TGTGCCAGCAGTTGGACAGGGTTGTCAGATACGCAGTATTTT. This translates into CASSWTGLSDTQYF.